Listed here are 29 T cell receptor beta chains from one sample, sequenced in a study of T cells in localized non-small cell lung cancer. The protocol was immunoSEQ multiplex PCR, while the TCRdb copy is restricted to in-frame clones and leaves out a portion. The sample records approximately 18,000 clones, around 81% being singletons. The sequencing here drew on peripheral blood, taken before any cancer treatment. Receptors originate from a female donor over 55 with stage I lung adenocarcinoma.

V and J are TRBV7-9 and TRBJ1-6, with TRBD1 identical over 8 bases. The CDR3 has 14 residues. CDR1 and CDR2 from the germline V gene are SEHNR and FQNEAQ (reference sequence). V was pared by 5 bases and J by 7 bases, with 4 bases of the junction left unmatched. The CDR3 is CASSAQGANSPLHF. The CDR3 DNA reads as TGTGCCAGCAGCGCTCAGGGGGCCAATTCACCCCTCCACTTT.

The chain joins TRBV11-1 to TRBJ1-1; D is unresolved. Germline CDR1 SGHAT, CDR2 FQDESV (reference sequence). Trimming shortened V by 3 bases and J by 1 base, and 9 bases separated the two germline ends. The CDR3 is 14 amino acids. CDR3 sequence: CASSLIGSNTEAFF. For the CDR3, the DNA is TGTGCCAGCAGCTTGATCGGATCGAACACTGAAGCTTTCTTT.

The rearrangement uses TRBV5-4 and TRBJ2-3; the D call may be TRBD1 or TRBD2 (5 bases each). CDR1 is SGHNT, CDR2 YYREEE, per germline (reference sequence). The CDR3 totals 14 residues. The germline V and J ends were trimmed by 2 bases and 0 bases, with 7 bases remaining between them. The CDR3 DNA reads TGTGCCAGCAGCTTTTGGGGGAGCACAGATACGCAGTATTTT. This encodes CASSFWGSTDTQYF. The full variable domain, its missing parts supplied by reference TRBV5-4 and TRBJ2-3, is ETGVTQSPTHLIKTRGQQVTLRCSSQSGHNTVSWYQQALGQGPQFIFQYYREEENGRGNFPPRFSGLQFPNYSSELNVNALELDDSALYLCASSFWGSTDTQYFGPGTRLTVL.

This rearrangement joins TRBV10-3 to TRBJ2-7, with 7 nucleotides matching TRBD1. Germline assignment: CDR1 ENHRY and CDR2 SYGVKD. This CDR3 has 14 residues. The junction had 12 bases not matched to a gene; V was cut back by 7 bases and J by 6 bases. CDR3 DNA: TGTGCCATCACCAGTCGAGACAGGGTTGGCGAGCAGTACTTC. Translated: CAITSRDRVGEQYF.

V gene TRBV4-1 combines with J gene TRBJ2-6, with D hard to call. The germline gives CDR1 MGHRA, CDR2 YSYEKL. V was trimmed by 8 bases and J by 0 bases, leaving 14 bases between them. The CDR3 length is 16 residues. CDR3 sequence (DNA): TGCGCCAGCCGTTTCTCTTATTCCTCTGGGGCCAACGTCCTGACTTTC. Its translation is CASRFSYSSGANVLTF.

In the case of this clone: Other DNA sequences in the sample encode the same CDR3. The rearrangement links TRBV6-1 to TRBJ2-7, with 7 bases lining up with TRBD1. The germline gives CDR1 MNHNS, CDR2 SASEGT. The length of the CDR3 is 13 residues. J was trimmed by 2 bases and V by 6 bases; bases with no gene match: 4. The CDR3 protein is CASRTGQAYEQYF. The DNA for the CDR3 is TGTGCCAGCAGGACAGGACAGGCCTACGAGCAGTACTTC.

On this clone itself: Other DNA sequences from this sample encode an identical CDR3 as well. The chain combines TRBV25-1 with TRBJ2-5; no firm D call. The V and J ends lost 3 bases and 0 bases respectively, with 11 bases between them. Germline V CDR1 and CDR2: MGHDK, SYGVNS. The CDR3 totals 15 residues. The CDR3 DNA follows: TGTGCCAGCAGTGACCGTCGACGGCACCAAGAGACCCAGTACTTC. Its translation: CASSDRRRHQETQYF.

The genes are TRBV11-1 and TRBJ2-5; no firm D call. Trimming took 2 bases from V and 1 from J, leaving 8 bases between them. The CDR3 is 14 residues long. Germline V gene sequence: CDR1 SGHAT, CDR2 FQDESV (reference sequence). The CDR3 here is CASSLRRAQETQYF. In DNA form, the CDR3 reads TGTGCCAGCAGCTTACGACGGGCCCAAGAGACCCAGTACTTC.

The chain carries TRBV11-2 and TRBJ2-7, with D perhaps TRBD1 (5 bases). The ends were cut back, 3 bases at V and 2 bases at J, with 11 bases in the middle. In germline, CDR1 is SGHAT, CDR2 FQNNGV. This CDR3 has 14 residues. In DNA form, the CDR3 reads TGTGCCAGCAGCTTCAGCGACAGCACCTACGAGCAGTACTTC. It encodes CASSFSDSTYEQYF.

Concerning this clone itself: A much more abundant neighbour one base away suggests this may be a read error. The same CDR3 also results from other DNA sequences found in this sample. The V call is TRBV19, the J call TRBJ2-5, with D unresolved. Trimming pared 0 bases from V and 1 base from J, leaving 3 bases between. The CDR3 sequence is 13 residues long. CDR1 is LNHDA, CDR2 SQIVND, per germline (reference sequence). The CDR3 sequence is CASSIDFQETQYF. CDR3 nucleotide sequence: TGTGCCAGTAGTATAGACTTCCAAGAGACCCAGTACTTC.

This clone was detected only once. This is likely a read error, given that the CDR3 carries no conserved phenylalanine or tryptophan at its end. The DNA is omitted, as the CDR3 cannot be located on it reliably, and the CDR3 follows TCRdb's listing. V usage is TRBV28 and J usage is TRBJ1-1; the table's D call TRBD1 went unverified against the DNA. The CDR3 contains 14 residues when both ends are counted. The germline gives CDR1 MDHEN, CDR2 SYDVKM. The CDR3 protein is CASSPREGRSGALN.

This clone has just a few counts. J is TRBJ2-7 and V is TRBV7-9; D may match TRBD1 or TRBD2 (5 bases each). This CDR3 contains 15 residues. Looked up from germline, CDR1 is SEHNR and CDR2 is FQNEAQ (reference sequence). V lost 6 bases, J lost 0 bases, and 15 bases lay in between. The chain's CDR3 is CASRKWDGSSYEQYF. In DNA form, the CDR3 reads TGTGCCAGCAGGAAGTGGGACGGCAGCTCCTACGAGCAGTACTTC. Using reference TRBV7-9 and TRBJ2-7 for the parts outside the CDR3, the full variable domain is DTGVSQNPRHKITKRGQNVTFRCDPISEHNRLYWYRQTLGQGPEFLTYFQNEAQLEKSRLLSDRFSAERPKGSFSTLEIQRTEQGDSAMYLCASRKWDGSSYEQYFGPGTRLTVT.

This clone counts as medium-sized (0.01 to 0.1%). V usage is TRBV6-4 and J usage is TRBJ2-1, with D tentatively TRBD2 (6 bases). CDR3 size: 15 residues. Per the germline V gene, CDR1 is MRHNA and CDR2 is SNTAGT. V lost 0 bases to trimming and J lost 3 bases, with 9 bases between them. CDR3 amino acids: CASSDSGGDYNEQFF. CDR3 coding DNA: TGTGCCAGCAGTGACTCGGGCGGGGACTACAATGAGCAGTTCTTC.

CDR3 residues: CASSPGAGRTEAFF. The CDR3 region has the DNA TGTGCCAGCTCACCTGGGGCAGGACGGACTGAAGCTTTCTTT. The chain is built from TRBV18 and TRBJ1-1, with a tentative D call TRBD1 (5 bases). CDR3 length: 14 residues. The ends were cut back, 3 bases at V and 5 bases at J, with 13 bases in the middle. Germline values: CDR1 KGHSH, CDR2 LQKENI.

The chain carries TRBV27 and TRBJ1-1; no firm D call. The CDR3 extends over 17 amino acids. Germline CDR1 and CDR2: MNHEY and SMNVEV (reference sequence). V was shortened by 8 bases and J by 0 bases, with 22 bases between the two germline ends. CDR3 bases: TGTGCCAGCTGGAGACTCCGGACGGAACTCATGAACACTGAAGCTTTCTTT. Protein product: CASWRLRTELMNTEAFF.

The count of this clone is one. The genes are TRBV6-5 and TRBJ1-1; a weak D match, TRBD1 (5 bases). This CDR3 has 15 residues. Trimming took 0 bases from V and 5 from J, leaving 13 bases between them. Germline loops: CDR1 MNHEY, CDR2 SVGAGI. The CDR3 loop is CASSYSPRGETEAFF. The CDR3 bases are TGTGCCAGCAGTTACTCCCCCCGGGGGGAAACTGAAGCTTTCTTT.

In this sample, this clone turned up once. J is TRBJ1-5 and V is TRBV7-9, with TRBD1 as a possible D gene (6 bases). There are 15 residues in the CDR3. Germline CDR1 is SEHNR and CDR2 is FQNEAQ (reference sequence). The germline V and J ends were trimmed by 1 base and 2 bases, with 9 bases remaining between them. The CDR3 here is CASSLEGGGNQPQHF. DNA for the CDR3: TGTGCCAGCAGCTTAGAAGGGGGTGGCAATCAGCCCCAGCATTTT. Drawing the rest from reference TRBV7-9 and TRBJ1-5, the complete variable domain is DTGVSQNPRHKITKRGQNVTFRCDPISEHNRLYWYRQTLGQGPEFLTYFQNEAQLEKSRLLSDRFSAERPKGSFSTLEIQRTEQGDSAMYLCASSLEGGGNQPQHFGDGTRLSIL.

The chain joins TRBV5-6 to TRBJ2-5; the D gene is possibly TRBD2 (5 bases). The V and J ends lost 1 base and 5 bases respectively, with 12 bases between them. The CDR3 length is 14 residues. Germline assignment: CDR1 SGHDT and CDR2 YYEEEE. The CDR3 nucleotides are TGTGCCAGCAGCTTGCGGGGTCTTGGGGAGACCCAGTACTTC. It is translated as CASSLRGLGETQYF.

The V call is TRBV19, the J call TRBJ1-4; D uncertain. V lost 4 bases, J lost 7 bases, and 13 bases lay in between. The CDR3 loop spans 14 amino acids. CDR1 is LNHDA, CDR2 SQIVND, per germline (reference sequence). CDR3 sequence reads: CASSNGILLEKLFF. The CDR3 nucleotides read TGTGCCAGTAGTAACGGGATACTCCTTGAAAAACTGTTTTTT.

This clone was counted a few times. The chain links TRBV7-9 to TRBJ2-2; D is perhaps TRBD1 (5 bases). The ends were cut back, 5 bases at V and 4 bases at J, with 17 bases in the middle. The CDR3 is 16 residues long. Germline CDR1 reads SEHNR; CDR2 reads FQNEAQ (reference sequence). CDR3 protein: CASSLINGHSTGELFF. In DNA form, the CDR3 reads TGTGCCAGCAGCCTCATTAACGGACACTCCACCGGGGAGCTGTTTTTT.

The chain combines TRBV6-6 with TRBJ2-1; 13 bases line up with TRBD2. Unmatched junction bases numbered 9, after V lost 5 bases and J lost 8 bases. In germline, CDR1 is MNHNY, CDR2 SVGAGI (reference sequence). There are 16 residues in the CDR3. CDR3 region: CASSRSRLAGGYEQFF. In DNA form, the CDR3 reads TGTGCCAGCAGTCGCTCGCGACTAGCGGGGGGCTATGAGCAGTTCTTC.

This clone was detected only a few times. The rearrangement uses TRBV15 and TRBJ2-7, with 11 nucleotides matching TRBD2. Losses at the gene ends were 0 bases for V and 2 bases for J; bases not matched to a gene: 9. In germline, CDR1 is LNHNV, CDR2 YYDKDF (reference sequence). This CDR3 region has 18 residues. The chain's CDR3 is CATSRDAWDSGGAYEQYF. The CDR3 DNA reads TGTGCCACCAGCAGAGATGCTTGGGATAGCGGGGGGGCCTACGAGCAGTACTTC.

The V gene is TRBV6-5, the J gene TRBJ2-2; unclear D gene. The length of the CDR3 is 16 residues. Trimming removed 2 bases from V and 1 base from J, with 11 bases in between. Germline V gene lookup returns CDR1 MNHEY and CDR2 SVGAGI. In DNA, the CDR3 is TGTGCCAGCAGTTACGCTGGGTCCCTGAACACCGGGGAGCTGTTTTTT. Residues: CASSYAGSLNTGELFF.

This clone was counted only a few times. The chain uses TRBV19 and TRBJ1-5; perhaps TRBD1 as D (6 bases). Trimming cost V 5 bases and J 7 bases, with 18 bases left between them. CDR1 and CDR2 (germline): LNHDA, SQIVND (reference sequence). The CDR3 contains 15 residues. The CDR3 reads CASSPAGAGGQPQHF. The CDR3 coding sequence is TGTGCCAGTAGTCCCGCGGGGGCTGGTGGACAGCCCCAGCATTTT.

CDR3 nucleotides: TGTGCCAGTAGTAGCCCGACAGGGACCTCCTACGAGCAGTACTTC. Amino acids: CASSSPTGTSYEQYF. This chain connects TRBV19 to TRBJ2-7, with 7 bases matching TRBD1. Per the germline V gene, CDR1 is LNHDA and CDR2 is SQIVND (reference sequence). There are 15 residues in the CDR3. Trimming at V came to 4 bases and at J to 0 bases, leaving 6 bases not matched to a gene.

This chain connects TRBV7-3 to TRBJ2-3; D possibly corresponds to TRBD2 (6 bases). CDR3 length equals 14 residues. CDR1 and CDR2 from the germline V gene are SGHTA and FQGTGA. V gave up 0 bases and J gave up 7 bases, with 11 bases separating them. As DNA, the CDR3 is TGTGCCAGCAGCTTAACGTCCCGGGAGAATACGCAGTATTTT. It specifies CASSLTSRENTQYF.

V usage is TRBV4-2 and J usage is TRBJ1-6; a possible D gene is TRBD1 (6 bases). Per the germline V gene, CDR1 is LGHNA and CDR2 is YNFKEQ. The CDR3 consists of 15 residues. Trimming took 0 bases from V and 6 from J, leaving 9 bases between them. Here the CDR3 reads CASSQEEQGNSPLHF. CDR3 DNA sequence: TGTGCCAGCAGCCAAGAGGAACAGGGTAATTCACCCCTCCACTTT.

The CDR3 here is CASSYLVRARNEQYF. The CDR3, as DNA: TGTGCCAGCAGTTACTTAGTGAGGGCCCGGAACGAGCAGTACTTC. The chain carries TRBV6-5 and TRBJ2-7, with D perhaps TRBD2 (5 bases). This CDR3 is built from 15 residues. The ends were cut back, 1 base at V and 5 bases at J, with 15 bases in the middle. The germline V gene has CDR1 MNHEY and CDR2 SVGAGI.

V usage is TRBV27 and J usage is TRBJ1-6; D gene ambiguous. Trimming stripped 4 bases from V and 2 bases from J, with 15 bases between. The CDR3 covers 17 residues. CDR1 is MNHEY and CDR2 is SMNVEV in the germline V gene (reference sequence). This chain's CDR3 is CASSSSRQPAYNSPLHF. The CDR3 bases are TGTGCCAGCAGTTCCTCCCGGCAGCCAGCCTATAATTCACCCCTCCACTTT.